What follows are 20 T cell receptor beta chains derived from one specimen sequenced in a study of cytomegalovirus exposure and HLA in healthy donors. PCR involved 60 Vbeta and 13 Jbeta primers. Sequencing was performed with immunoSEQ multiplex PCR; in TCRdb, only in-frame clones are kept and a portion is missing. Here the sample spans approximately 210,000 clones, about 85% being singletons. Input material: PBMCs. These receptors all come from a woman between 45 and 60 years old in good health and CMV-seronegative.

This clone was seen more than once but under ten times. This chain joins TRBV21-1 and TRBJ2-3; TRBD2 reflects the table's D call only, with no check against the DNA. TRBV21-1 is described as a pseudogene. The CDR3 is 16 amino acids. CDR3 region: CASSKGRESLPDTQYF. CDR3 in DNA: TGTGCCAGCAGCAAGGGGCGGGAGTCCCTACCAGATACGCAGTATTTT.

The chain couples TRBV5-8 to TRBJ2-1, with 10 bases that match TRBD2. The V gene's germline CDR1 is SGHTS and CDR2 YDEGEE. CDR3 length: 16 residues. Trimming removed 6 bases from V and 0 bases from J; junction bases left unmatched: 6. CDR3: CASTPSGSPSYNEQFF. The CDR3 region has the DNA TGTGCCAGCACCCCTAGCGGGAGCCCCTCCTACAATGAGCAGTTCTTC.

The chain combines TRBV7-2 with TRBJ2-7; D possibly corresponds to TRBD1 (6 bases). This CDR3 has 14 amino acids. V lost 5 bases, J lost 2 bases, and 13 bases lay in between. Germline-derived CDR1 and CDR2 are SGHTA and FQGNSA. The CDR3 region is CASSIKKGAYEQYF. The CDR3 DNA sequence: TGTGCCAGCAGCATAAAGAAGGGGGCCTACGAGCAGTACTTC.

The rearrangement joins TRBV7-9 to TRBJ2-1; TRBD1 is a possible D gene (6 bases). The CDR3 runs to 16 residues. The V gene lost 0 bases and the J gene lost 4 bases, with 13 bases spanning the gap. Germline V gene data show CDR1 as SEHNR and CDR2 as FQNEAQ (reference sequence). CDR3 DNA sequence: TGTGCCAGCAGCTTAGCTTCCAGGGGCCAGTACAATGAGCAGTTCTTC. It encodes CASSLASRGQYNEQFF.

The chain couples TRBV5-5 to TRBJ1-2, with 9 bases aligning to TRBD1. This CDR3 has 16 residues. Trimming took 2 bases from V and 2 from J; bases not matched to a gene: 7. Germline V gene data show CDR1 as SGHKS and CDR2 as YYEKEE (reference sequence). CDR3 residues: CASSFYRGQGNYGYTF. CDR3 DNA: TGTGCCAGCAGCTTTTATCGAGGACAGGGGAACTATGGCTACACCTTC. Using reference TRBV5-5 and TRBJ1-2 for the parts outside the CDR3, the full variable domain is DAGVTQSPTHLIKTRGQQVTLRCSPISGHKSVSWYQQVLGQGPQFIFQYYEKEERGRGNFPDRFSARQFPNYSSELNVNALLLGDSALYLCASSFYRGQGNYGYTFGSGTRLTVV.

A few counts support this clone. The rearrangement uses TRBV6-5 and TRBJ2-1; 7 positions match TRBD1. Unmatched junction bases numbered 5, after V lost 0 bases and J lost 15 bases. The germline V gene has CDR1 MNHEY and CDR2 SVGAGI. The CDR3 is 12 amino acids. CDR3 loop: CASSYSQGSWFF. The CDR3 DNA follows: TGTGCCAGCAGTTACTCACAGGGGTCCTGGTTCTTC.

The chain recombines TRBV18 with TRBJ2-6; 8 positions agree with TRBD1. The CDR3 has 18 residues. Germline lookup yields CDR1 KGHSH and CDR2 LQKENI. With V trimmed by 3 bases and J by 0 bases, 7 bases remained unmatched. The CDR3 loop reads CASSPRTGSLSGANVLTF. DNA of the CDR3: TGTGCCAGCTCACCCCGGACAGGGTCCCTCTCTGGGGCCAACGTCCTGACTTTC.

The CDR3 coding sequence is TGTGCCAGCAGCGGAAGCTCGGGGGGCACAGATACGCAGTATTTT. Encoded protein: CASSGSSGGTDTQYF. The chain links TRBV7-8 to TRBJ2-3; a possible D gene is TRBD2 (6 bases). CDR1 is SGHVS and CDR2 is FQNEAQ in the germline V gene. This CDR3 is 15 amino acids long. Trimming stripped 5 bases from V and 1 base from J, with 13 bases between.

The J gene is TRBJ2-7, the V gene TRBV28, with unresolved D. This CDR3 region has 13 residues. V shed 6 bases and J shed 2 bases, with 11 bases lying between them. The germline gives CDR1 MDHEN, CDR2 SYDVKM. The CDR3 bases are TGTGCCAGCAGCCTGCTAAACCCCTACGAGCAGTACTTC. This sequence encodes CASSLLNPYEQYF.

Comments on this clone: Other DNA sequences from this sample encode an identical CDR3 as well. V gene TRBV7-2 combines with J gene TRBJ2-5, with a possible D match to TRBD2 (7 bases). V shed 0 bases and J shed 4 bases, with 9 bases lying between them. Germline V gives CDR1 SGHTA, CDR2 FQGNSA. This CDR3 contains 14 residues. The CDR3 region is CASSLAGGGETQYF. The CDR3 nucleotides are TGTGCCAGCAGCTTAGCGGGAGGGGGAGAGACCCAGTACTTC.

CDR3 sequence: CASKRGTGASDYGYTF. The CDR3, as DNA: TGTGCCAGCAAAAGGGGGACAGGGGCATCGGACTATGGCTACACCTTC. The chain carries TRBV6-6 and TRBJ1-2, with 10 bases matching TRBD1. Germline V gives CDR1 MNHNY, CDR2 SVGAGI (reference sequence). The length of the CDR3 is 16 residues. V lost 7 bases, J lost 3 bases, and 11 bases stayed unmatched.

The CDR3 loop reads CASSSSRTSRVGELFF. CDR3 sequence (DNA): TGTGCCAGCAGCTCCTCTAGGACTAGCAGGGTCGGGGAGCTGTTTTTT. The chain joins TRBV7-9 to TRBJ2-2, with TRBD2 matching over 8 bases. The germline CDR1 and CDR2 sequences are SEHNR and FQNEAQ (reference sequence). The CDR3 totals 16 residues. Trimming took 4 bases from V and 7 from J; bases not matched to a gene: 11.

This chain's CDR3 is CASSLLAGSTGELFF. The CDR3 DNA reads TGTGCCAGCAGTTTATTGGCGGGATCCACCGGGGAGCTGTTTTTT. The rearrangement joins TRBV27 to TRBJ2-2; weak D call: TRBD2 (6 bases). Germline CDR1 MNHEY, CDR2 SMNVEV (reference sequence). CDR3 length: 15 residues. V was cut by 1 base and J by 4 bases, with 10 bases left in between.

The chain employs TRBV19 and TRBJ2-1, with 8 bases matching TRBD2. CDR1 LNHDA and CDR2 SQIVND come from the germline V gene (reference sequence). This CDR3 has 13 amino acids. J was trimmed by 9 bases and V by 2 bases; bases with no gene match: 3. The CDR3 sequence: CASSITGGVEQFF. As DNA, the CDR3 is TGTGCCAGTAGTATAACGGGAGGGGTTGAGCAGTTCTTC.

This chain joins TRBV5-1 and TRBJ2-7, with 11 bases that match TRBD2. The junction had 4 bases not matched to a gene; V was cut back by 6 bases and J by 2 bases. Germline CDR1 reads SGHRS; CDR2 reads YFSETQ. CDR3 length equals 14 residues. The CDR3 DNA reads as TGCGCCAGCACCCGACTAGCGGGGCCCTACGAGCAGTACTTC. Its protein is CASTRLAGPYEQYF.

The rearrangement links TRBV5-1 to TRBJ2-4, with 8 bases identical to TRBD2. Trimming cost V 1 base and J 5 bases; bases outside gene matches: 11. The CDR3 is made up of 17 amino acids. Germline V CDR1 and CDR2: SGHRS, YFSETQ. This CDR3 is CASSLILAGVGENIQYF. CDR3 DNA sequence: TGCGCCAGCAGCTTGATCCTAGCGGGTGTGGGGGAAAACATTCAGTACTTC.

This rearrangement joins TRBV19 to TRBJ1-6, with D possibly matching TRBD1 (5 bases). This CDR3 spans 15 amino acids. The ends were cut back, 4 bases at V and 5 bases at J, with 12 bases in the middle. Per the germline V gene, CDR1 is LNHDA and CDR2 is SQIVND (reference sequence). The CDR3 nucleotides are TGTGCCAGTAGTAGGAAGGGGATGGATAATTCACCCCTCCACTTT. Protein: CASSRKGMDNSPLHF.

The V and J genes are TRBV28 and TRBJ2-1; 9 positions match TRBD1. The germline V gene encodes CDR1 MDHEN and CDR2 SYDVKM. The V and J ends lost 5 bases and 8 bases, in that order; junction bases with no gene match: 7. The CDR3 is 14 residues long. The CDR3 loop reads CASSPDRGFDEQFF. For the CDR3, the DNA is TGTGCCAGCAGTCCCGACAGGGGGTTCGATGAGCAGTTCTTC.

J is TRBJ2-1 and V is TRBV18, with 10 bases lining up with TRBD2. Germline V gene lookup returns CDR1 KGHSH and CDR2 LQKENI. The CDR3 is made up of 16 amino acids. The trim removed 3 bases at V and 7 bases at J, leaving 9 bases unmatched. CDR3 sequence: CASSPGIAGGSNEQFF. The CDR3 nucleotides are TGTGCCAGCTCACCCGGTATAGCGGGAGGATCGAATGAGCAGTTCTTC.

This sequence joins TRBV5-5 and TRBJ2-7, with TRBD1 identical over 9 bases. Germline CDR1 reads SGHKS; CDR2 reads YYEKEE (reference sequence). Trimming took 3 bases from V and 5 from J; bases not matched to a gene: 0. The CDR3 consists of 12 residues. The chain's CDR3 is CASSWTGDEQYF. Written as DNA, the CDR3 is TGTGCCAGCAGCTGGACAGGGGACGAGCAGTACTTC. Variable domain in full (rest from reference TRBV5-5 and TRBJ2-7): DAGVTQSPTHLIKTRGQQVTLRCSPISGHKSVSWYQQVLGQGPQFIFQYYEKEERGRGNFPDRFSARQFPNYSSELNVNALLLGDSALYLCASSWTGDEQYFGPGTRLTVT.